This T cell receptor beta chain was recovered during a study of control samples from healthy donors and cancer patients. Produced via immunoSEQ multiplex PCR; TCRdb's table is partial and in-frame only. The data contain 150,000 or so clones, about 94% of them singletons. V lost 1 base and J lost 4; bases outside the gene matches: 10. The CDR3 length is 17 residues. The germline V gene encodes CDR1 MNHNS and CDR2 SASEGT. The sequenced material came from blood. The receptor was isolated from a woman aged 55 to 70 in good health. The J gene is TRBJ1-2, the V gene TRBV6-1, with 9 bases matching TRBD1. The CDR3 sequence is CASSEVLSGDRAYGYTF. DNA of the CDR3: TGTGCCAGCAGTGAAGTTTTATCGGGGGACAGGGCCTATGGCTACACCTTC.